The entry below gives a single TCR beta chain sequence along with its context. Its cognate antigen is unknown. Being one base from a much bigger clone, this may be a read error. The data stem from a study of T cells in Graves' hyperthyroidism and ophthalmopathy. Study conclusions and caveats: Most expanded thyroid clonotypes above 0.001 recurred in blood. A 13 V-J signature model discriminated ophthalmopathy versus stable hyperthyroidism.

Uncontrolled infection, other autoimmune disease, pregnancy and lactation each barred patients from inclusion. Amplified TCR beta CDR3 regions came from RNA transcripts. First-round RT-PCR with HTBI primers amplified the TCR CDR3 region. MiXCR, run by TCRdb on the multiplex PCR reads, gives a single entry per CDR3 protein. This table holds hundreds of thousands of distinct CDR3 sequences, more than 30% found once. The TCR comes from a man between 18 and 29 years old with Graves' hyperthyroidism. Sequenced input: blood.

The CDR3 nucleotides read TGTGCCTGTACGGGGACAGGGATCGCTGGAAACACCATATATTTT. Protein product: CACTGTGIAGNTIYF. This chain uses TRBV19 with TRBJ1-3, with 9 bases that match TRBD1. Germline loops: CDR1 LNHDA, CDR2 SQIVND (reference sequence). This CDR3 spans 15 amino acids. Germline trimming cut 11 bases from V and 2 bases from J; bases unmatched to any gene: 10.